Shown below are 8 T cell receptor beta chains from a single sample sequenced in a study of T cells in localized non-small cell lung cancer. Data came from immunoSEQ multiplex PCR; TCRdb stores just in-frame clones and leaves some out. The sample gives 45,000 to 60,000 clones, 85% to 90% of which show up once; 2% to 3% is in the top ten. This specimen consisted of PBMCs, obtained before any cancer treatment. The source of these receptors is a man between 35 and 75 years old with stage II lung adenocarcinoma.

CDR3 nucleotides: TGCGCCAGCAGCAGGGGCGAGGTGTCTGGAAACACCATATATTTT. Encoded protein: CASSRGEVSGNTIYF. This rearrangement joins TRBV5-1 to TRBJ1-3; D might be TRBD1 (5 bases). The CDR3 spans 15 residues. Germline V CDR1 and CDR2: SGHRS, YFSETQ. V was clipped by 4 bases and J by 1 base, with 12 bases between them.

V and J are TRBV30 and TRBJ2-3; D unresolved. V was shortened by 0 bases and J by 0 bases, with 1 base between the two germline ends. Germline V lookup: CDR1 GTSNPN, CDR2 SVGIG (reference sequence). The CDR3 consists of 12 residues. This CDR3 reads CAWSVSTDTQYF. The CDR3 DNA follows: TGTGCCTGGAGTGTAAGCACAGATACGCAGTATTTT.

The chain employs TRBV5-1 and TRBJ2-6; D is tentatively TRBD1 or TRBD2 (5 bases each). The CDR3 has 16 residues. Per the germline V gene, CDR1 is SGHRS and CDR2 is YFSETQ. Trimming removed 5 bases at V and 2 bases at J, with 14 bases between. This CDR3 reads CASSRGPTTGANVLTF. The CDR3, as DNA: TGCGCCAGCAGTCGGGGCCCGACCACTGGGGCCAACGTCCTGACTTTC.

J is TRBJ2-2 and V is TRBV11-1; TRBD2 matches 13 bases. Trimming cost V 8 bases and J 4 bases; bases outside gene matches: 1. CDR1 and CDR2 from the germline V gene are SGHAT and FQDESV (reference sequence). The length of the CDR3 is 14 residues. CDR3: CASRTSGGTGELFF. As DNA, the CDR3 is TGTGCCAGCCGGACTAGCGGGGGCACCGGGGAGCTGTTTTTT.

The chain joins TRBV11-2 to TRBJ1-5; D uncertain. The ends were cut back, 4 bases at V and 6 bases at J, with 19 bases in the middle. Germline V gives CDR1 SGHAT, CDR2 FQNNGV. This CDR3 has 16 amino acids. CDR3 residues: CASSSPYMSGLQPQHF. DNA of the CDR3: TGTGCCAGCAGCTCCCCTTATATGAGTGGCCTTCAGCCCCAGCATTTT.

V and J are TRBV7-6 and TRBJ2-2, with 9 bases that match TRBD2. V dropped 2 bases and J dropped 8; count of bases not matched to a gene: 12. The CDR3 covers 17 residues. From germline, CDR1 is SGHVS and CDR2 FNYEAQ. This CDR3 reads CASSLSPGLASPGELFF. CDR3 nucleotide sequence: TGTGCCAGCAGCTTAAGTCCCGGACTAGCGAGTCCAGGGGAGCTGTTTTTT.

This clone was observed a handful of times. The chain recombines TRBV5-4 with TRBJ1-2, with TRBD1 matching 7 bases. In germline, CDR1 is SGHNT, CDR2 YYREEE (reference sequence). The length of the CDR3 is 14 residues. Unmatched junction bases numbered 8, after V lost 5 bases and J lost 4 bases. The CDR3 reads CASRPGQLTYGYTF. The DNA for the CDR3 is TGTGCCAGCAGACCGGGACAGCTAACCTATGGCTACACCTTC.

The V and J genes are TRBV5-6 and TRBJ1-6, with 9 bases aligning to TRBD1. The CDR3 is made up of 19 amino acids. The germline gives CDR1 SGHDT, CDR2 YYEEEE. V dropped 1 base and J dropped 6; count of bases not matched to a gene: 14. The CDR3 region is CASSLRPVGRQGVNSPLHF. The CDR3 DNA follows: TGTGCCAGCAGCTTGCGCCCCGTAGGAAGACAGGGGGTTAATTCACCCCTCCACTTT.